This T cell receptor beta chain was retrieved from a study of blood T cells in healthy people across ages. The table lists this clonotype with a few counts. The CDR3 loop spans 14 amino acids. CDR1 is SGHDT, CDR2 YYEEEE, per germline. A second roughly 7 to 12 cycle PCR used barcoded and J-beta primers. A template-switch adaptor that had 12 random nucleotides put a tag on each cDNA molecule. TCRdb recomputed calls from the 5' RACE reads with MiXCR, one row per CDR3 protein. The repertoire holds almost 300,000 distinct CDR3 sequences, with roughly a quarter as singletons. Per sample, a minimum of 6 million PBMCs were isolated.

The TCR was taken from a woman in her seventies in good health. The sequenced sample consisted of blood. V and J are TRBV5-6 and TRBJ2-1; no definite D call. The J call is uncertain, as TRBJ2-5 better fits the DNA end. The CDR3 is CASTPKRISETQYF. The CDR3 DNA is TGTGCCAGCACCCCGAAGAGGATCTCTGAGACCCAGTACTTC.